A single sample gave rise to the 30 T cell receptor beta chains below, sequenced in a study of radiotherapy plus CTLA-4 blockade in lung cancer. TCRdb's copy holds only in-frame clones and misses some; the assay was immunoSEQ multiplex PCR. The sample lists 51,000 or so clones, around 69% occurring once. The specimen comprised peripheral blood, sampled from a patient treated with radiotherapy plus ipilimumab. Receptors originate from a human donor with non-small cell lung cancer who had stable disease on radiotherapy plus ipilimumab.

The chain is built from TRBV28 and TRBJ1-6; D uncertain. V lost 4 bases and J 0 bases, leaving 13 bases between the germline ends. Germline V lookup: CDR1 MDHEN, CDR2 SYDVKM. The CDR3 runs to 17 residues. The CDR3 region is CASSSQGPRSYNSPLHF. The DNA for the CDR3 is TGTGCCAGCAGTTCCCAAGGTCCCCGCTCCTATAATTCACCCCTCCACTTT.

The V call is TRBV7-2, the J call TRBJ1-5; D is ambiguous. Germline V CDR1 and CDR2: SGHTA, FQGNSA. Trimming took off 1 base at V and 3 bases at J, with 1 base between the two ends. The CDR3 totals 12 residues. The CDR3 loop reads CASSLDNQPQHF. The CDR3, as DNA: TGTGCCAGCAGCTTAGACAATCAGCCCCAGCATTTT.

V usage is TRBV5-1 and J usage is TRBJ1-6; the D gene is possibly TRBD1 (5 bases). In germline, CDR1 is SGHRS, CDR2 YFSETQ. This CDR3 has 15 amino acids. Trimming left V 0 bases short and J 9 bases short, with 13 bases between. In DNA form, the CDR3 reads TGCGCCAGCAGCTTGGTGGCCGACAGAGGTTCACCCCTCCACTTT. Protein product: CASSLVADRGSPLHF.

CDR3 sequence (DNA): TGCGCCAGCAGCCAGGATTCAGCTGCGGGTTTGACTGAAGCTTTCTTT. Translated: CASSQDSAAGLTEAFF. The chain recombines TRBV4-1 with TRBJ1-1; D uncertain. Germline V CDR1 and CDR2: MGHRA, YSYEKL. V lost 3 bases and J 5 bases, leaving 19 bases between the germline ends. The CDR3 has 16 amino acids.

The chain is built from TRBV7-2 and TRBJ2-1; no reliable D call. The CDR3 spans 14 residues. With 4 bases removed from V and 4 bases from J, the gap between germline ends came to 11 bases. Germline CDR1 SGHTA, CDR2 FQGNSA. The CDR3 DNA sequence: TGTGCCAGCAGCTCCTACACCCCGTACAATGAGCAGTTCTTC. Translation: CASSSYTPYNEQFF.

On this clone: At one end, the junction sequence differs from germline, possibly due to a read error. The chain couples TRBV2 to TRBJ2-5; D gene ambiguous. This CDR3 spans 10 amino acids. Germline values: CDR1 SNHLY, CDR2 FYNNEI. The CDR3 DNA sequence: TGTGCCAGCAGTTTCAACACATTCCACTTC. Translation: CASSFNTFHF. Full variable domain (rest looked up from reference TRBV2 and TRBJ2-5): EPEVTQTPSHQVTQMGQEVILRCVPISNHLYFYWYRQILGQKVEFLVSFYNNEISEKSEIFDDQFSVERPDGSNFTLKIRSTKLEDSAMYFCASSFNTFHFGPGTRLLVL.

The chain is built from TRBV11-1 and TRBJ2-1; D is possibly TRBD1 (5 bases). Per the germline V gene, CDR1 is SGHAT and CDR2 is FQDESV (reference sequence). This CDR3 contains 17 residues. Trimming left V 5 bases short and J 1 base short, with 18 bases between. The CDR3 spells CASSLGPGLRSYNEQFF. CDR3 DNA sequence: TGTGCCAGCAGCCTGGGTCCAGGGTTGAGGTCCTACAATGAGCAGTTCTTC.

The genes are TRBV27 and TRBJ2-3, with 7 bases that match TRBD1. Germline loops: CDR1 MNHEY, CDR2 SMNVEV (reference sequence). The junction had 4 bases not matched to a gene; V was cut back by 8 bases and J by 2 bases. This CDR3 is built from 13 residues. CDR3 amino acids: CASVDRYTDTQYF. In DNA form, the CDR3 reads TGTGCCAGCGTGGACAGGTACACAGATACGCAGTATTTT.

This rearrangement joins TRBV9 to TRBJ1-6, with TRBD1 as a possible D gene (6 bases). This CDR3 is 17 amino acids long. Germline lookup yields CDR1 SGDLS and CDR2 YYNGEE. V lost 4 bases, J lost 2 bases, and 16 bases lay in between. This CDR3 is CASSQDSRLTYNSPLHF. DNA for the CDR3: TGTGCCAGCAGCCAGGACAGCCGGCTCACCTATAATTCACCCCTCCACTTT.

This chain joins TRBV5-1 and TRBJ1-3; D ambiguous. Germline V lookup: CDR1 SGHRS, CDR2 YFSETQ. The CDR3 contains 15 residues. Trimming shortened V by 2 bases and J by 1 base, and 10 bases separated the two germline ends. Here the CDR3 DNA reads TGCGCCAGCAGCTTTGGACTTGGGTCTGGAAACACCATATATTTT. It codes for CASSFGLGSGNTIYF.

The sample holds one count of this clone. V is TRBV6-1 and J is TRBJ1-1; D is possibly TRBD1 (5 bases). The CDR3 extends over 13 amino acids. Germline V gene lookup returns CDR1 MNHNS and CDR2 SASEGT. V lost 4 bases and J 5 bases, leaving 11 bases between the germline ends. The CDR3 loop reads CASSGFRETEAFF. The CDR3 DNA sequence: TGTGCCAGCAGTGGATTCAGGGAAACTGAAGCTTTCTTT.

This clone has just a few counts. The chain recombines TRBV6-1 with TRBJ2-5, with D possibly being TRBD2 (6 bases). Germline V lookup: CDR1 MNHNS, CDR2 SASEGT. V lost 2 bases and J 6 bases, leaving 16 bases between the germline ends. This CDR3 region has 15 residues. The CDR3 region is CASSEPGELTQTQYF. The DNA of the CDR3 is TGTGCCAGCAGTGAACCGGGAGAGCTCACCCAGACCCAGTACTTC.

The genes are TRBV27 and TRBJ1-5; D is unclear. CDR1 is MNHEY, CDR2 SMNVEV, per germline (reference sequence). This CDR3 has 16 residues. The V and J ends lost 3 bases and 3 bases respectively, with 15 bases between them. The CDR3 loop reads CASSFGRAALNQPQHF. The CDR3, as DNA: TGTGCCAGCAGTTTCGGTCGGGCCGCACTCAATCAGCCCCAGCATTTT.

This clone appeared once. The rearrangement joins TRBV6-5 to TRBJ1-1; tentatively, D is TRBD1 (6 bases). V lost 6 bases to trimming and J lost 5 bases, with 13 bases between them. Per germline, CDR1 MNHEY and CDR2 SVGAGI. This CDR3 spans 13 amino acids. CDR3 loop: CASSQLGQTEAFF. CDR3 nucleotide sequence: TGTGCCAGCAGCCAGCTAGGACAGACTGAAGCTTTCTTT.

CDR3 nucleotide sequence: TGTGCCAGCAGTGTGGAGGCCAGCTCCTACGAGCAGTACTTC. Translated: CASSVEASSYEQYF. This rearrangement joins TRBV2 to TRBJ2-7; D possibly corresponds to TRBD2 (5 bases). Germline CDR1 and CDR2: SNHLY and FYNNEI. Trimming took 4 bases from V and 0 from J, leaving 10 bases between them. CDR3 size: 14 residues.

V usage is TRBV19 and J usage is TRBJ1-1; a possible D gene is TRBD1 (5 bases). V lost 1 base to trimming and J lost 4 bases, with 13 bases between them. CDR3 length: 15 residues. Germline V CDR1 and CDR2: LNHDA, SQIVND (reference sequence). CDR3 amino acids: CASSIGQGGITEAFF. The CDR3 DNA sequence: TGTGCCAGTAGTATAGGGCAGGGCGGGATCACTGAAGCTTTCTTT.

V and J are TRBV5-6 and TRBJ1-3; 7 nucleotides align to TRBD1. Germline V gives CDR1 SGHDT, CDR2 YYEEEE. J gave up 1 base and V 0 bases, and 4 bases lay outside the gene matches. CDR3 length: 16 amino acids. The CDR3: CASSLDAGGSGNTIYF. DNA for the CDR3: TGTGCCAGCAGCTTGGACGCAGGGGGTTCTGGAAACACCATATATTTT. Variable domain in full (rest from reference TRBV5-6 and TRBJ1-3): DAGVTQSPTHLIKTRGQQVTLRCSPKSGHDTVSWYQQALGQGPQFIFQYYEEEERQRGNFPDRFSGHQFPNYSSELNVNALLLGDSALYLCASSLDAGGSGNTIYFGEGSWLTVV.

This clone was seen just once. The chain has TRBV7-8 and TRBJ2-1, with 8 positions matching TRBD2. From germline, CDR1 is SGHVS and CDR2 FQNEAQ. The CDR3 is made up of 14 amino acids. J gave up 5 bases and V 5 bases, and 5 bases lay outside the gene matches. The CDR3 region has the DNA TGTGCCAGCAGCATCCGGGGGGGCAACAATGAGCAGTTCTTC. Amino acid sequence: CASSIRGGNNEQFF.

The chain employs TRBV6-5 and TRBJ2-7, with TRBD1 identical over 9 bases. This CDR3 has 13 residues. J was trimmed by 6 bases and V by 2 bases; bases with no gene match: 2. CDR1 is MNHEY, CDR2 SVGAGI, per germline. CDR3: CASSYGQGFEQYV. In DNA, the CDR3 is TGTGCCAGCAGTTACGGACAGGGGTTCGAGCAGTACGTC.

The rearrangement links TRBV5-8 to TRBJ2-7; D is undetermined. Trimming took 4 bases from V and 2 from J, leaving 4 bases between them. CDR1 is SGHTS, CDR2 YDEGEE, per germline. The CDR3 consists of 11 residues. Here the CDR3 DNA reads TGTGCCAGCAGCGTGACCTACGAGCAGTACGTC. It is translated as CASSVTYEQYV.

This chain links TRBV2 with TRBJ2-7; the D gene is possibly TRBD1 (6 bases). Germline lookup yields CDR1 SNHLY and CDR2 FYNNEI. The CDR3 runs to 17 residues. Trimming removed 4 bases from V and 6 bases from J, with 25 bases in between. Here the CDR3 reads CASSGVKGQTDYREQYF. The CDR3 coding sequence is TGTGCCAGCAGTGGGGTAAAAGGACAGACTGATTATCGCGAGCAGTACTTC.

The J gene is TRBJ2-1, the V gene TRBV5-4; D is unclear. V lost 0 bases, J lost 2 bases, and 6 bases lay in between. CDR3 size: 14 residues. From germline, CDR1 is SGHNT and CDR2 YYREEE (reference sequence). The CDR3 here is CASSLVTAYNEQFF. The CDR3 nucleotides are TGTGCCAGCAGCTTGGTAACAGCCTACAATGAGCAGTTCTTC. Combining the CDR3 with reference TRBV5-4 and TRBJ2-1 gives the whole variable domain ETGVTQSPTHLIKTRGQQVTLRCSSQSGHNTVSWYQQALGQGPQFIFQYYREEENGRGNFPPRFSGLQFPNYSSELNVNALELDDSALYLCASSLVTAYNEQFFGPGTRLTVL.

In DNA, the CDR3 is TGTGCCTGGAGTGCAGACAGGGCTGGGGCCAACGTCCTGACTTTC. This gives the protein CAWSADRAGANVLTF. This rearrangement joins TRBV30 to TRBJ2-6; 7 bases match TRBD1. CDR3 size: 15 residues. From germline, CDR1 is GTSNPN and CDR2 SVGIG (reference sequence). V shed 1 base, J shed 2 bases, and the junction held 2 bases outside the gene matches.

J is TRBJ1-1 and V is TRBV18; D may be TRBD1 (5 bases). Between the trimmed V and J ends, which lost 4 bases and 5 bases, there was a span of 17 bases. Germline assignment: CDR1 KGHSH and CDR2 LQKENI. CDR3 size: 15 residues. The CDR3 is CASSRDGAVGTEAFF. The DNA for the CDR3 is TGTGCCAGCTCACGGGATGGGGCGGTTGGGACTGAAGCTTTCTTT.

V and J are TRBV9 and TRBJ2-5; D is uncertain. Trimming took off 3 bases at V and 0 bases at J, with 9 bases between the two ends. The CDR3 is 14 amino acids. Germline V gene lookup returns CDR1 SGDLS and CDR2 YYNGEE. The CDR3 nucleotides are TGTGCCAGCAGCGCCTCGGGTTACCAAGAGACCCAGTACTTC. Protein product: CASSASGYQETQYF.

The chain carries TRBV19 and TRBJ1-6; D not certain. CDR1 LNHDA and CDR2 SQIVND come from the germline V gene (reference sequence). The CDR3 runs to 17 residues. Deletions cut 4 bases from V and 0 bases from J, with 13 bases between. The CDR3 nucleotides read TGTGCCAGTAGTACCCGGACGGTGAGCTCCTATAATTCACCCCTCCACTTT. This encodes CASSTRTVSSYNSPLHF.

The gene calls are TRBV5-1 and TRBJ1-3; maybe TRBD1 (6 bases). Germline V CDR1 and CDR2: SGHRS, YFSETQ. Deletions cut 1 base from V and 3 bases from J, with 11 bases between. This CDR3 region has 15 residues. CDR3: CASSLTGLGGNTIYF. CDR3 DNA sequence: TGCGCCAGCAGCTTGACAGGGTTAGGTGGAAACACCATATATTTT.

V gene TRBV19 combines with J gene TRBJ1-2; TRBD1 agrees at 10 bases. The J segment lost 7 bases and the V segment lost 4 bases, leaving 12 bases of the junction unmatched. This CDR3 region has 16 residues. The germline CDR1 and CDR2 sequences are LNHDA and SQIVND (reference sequence). Here the CDR3 reads CASSTRGTGVDGGYTF. The CDR3 DNA follows: TGTGCCAGTAGTACTAGAGGGACAGGGGTGGACGGTGGCTACACCTTC.

This rearrangement joins TRBV5-5 to TRBJ1-4; 8 nucleotides line up with TRBD1. J lost 7 bases, V lost 4 bases, and 6 bases had no gene match. This CDR3 contains 14 residues. The germline gives CDR1 SGHKS, CDR2 YYEKEE (reference sequence). Here the CDR3 reads CASSAGTGGEKLFF. The CDR3 bases are TGTGCCAGCAGCGCTGGGACAGGTGGTGAAAAACTGTTTTTT.

The rearrangement joins TRBV18 to TRBJ1-6; 8 nucleotides line up with TRBD1. Germline CDR1 is KGHSH and CDR2 is LQKENI. Trimming removed 3 bases from V and 7 bases from J; junction bases left unmatched: 2. The CDR3 length is 14 residues. This CDR3 reads CASSPGTGNSPLHF. The CDR3 DNA follows: TGTGCCAGCTCACCGGGGACAGGAAATTCACCCCTCCACTTT.